A single T cell receptor beta chain is shown here with its context. The antigen remains unidentified. The sample belongs to a study of OX40 agonist ivuxolimab in advanced cancers. Study details: Across the patients, intravenous ivuxolimab was delivered every 2 weeks at 0.01 to 10 mg/kg. Prior anti-PD-1, anti-PD-L1 or anti-CTLA-4 therapy did not bar entry, and more than 35% had some. Study-level findings and limits: Several nonresponders also turned out to have low normalized T-cell clonal expansion.

From germline, CDR1 is GTSNPN and CDR2 SVGIG (reference sequence). There are 13 residues in the CDR3. V shed 7 bases and J 5 bases; nucleotides not matched to a gene: 7. The method was immunoSEQ multiplex PCR; TCRdb's version includes in-frame clones alone and lacks a portion of them. Among tens of thousands of clones listed, around four fifths were seen once. The receptor comes from an adult with an advanced solid tumor such as melanoma, head and neck, liver or kidney cancer. The material sequenced was CD4+ or CD8+ T cells sorted from blood, taken in a trial of the OX40 agonist ivuxolimab. The rearrangement links TRBV30 to TRBJ1-2, with TRBD1 matching 10 bases. CDR3 DNA: TGTGCCTCGAAATGGACAGGGGGTTATGGCTACACCTTC. Protein sequence: CASKWTGGYGYTF.